This T cell receptor beta chain was profiled in a study of shared clonotypes between healthy human individuals. Notes on the study in general: There were few donors, and this limited the genetic and exposure-history diversity represented.

Concerning this clone: The target antigen is unknown.

Running of the assay took place at deep level. Each cell subset's genomic DNA was divided evenly among several immunoSEQ plates. Using 200 ng DNA, about 29,000 T cell genomes, the sorted-subset replicate PCRs were run. Assay: immunoSEQ multiplex PCR; the TCRdb copy retains only in-frame clones and omits some. The table has roughly 400,000 clones, roughly 96% seen once. Germline trimming cut 1 base from V and 5 bases from J; bases unmatched to any gene: 6. This CDR3 has 16 amino acids. CDR1 is LNHDA and CDR2 is SQIVND in the germline V gene (reference sequence). This clonotype was sampled from a man aged 25-40 years in good health. Material: memory CD8+ T cells sorted from blood. The subset here: CD45RO+ cells pooled with CCR7-negative TemRA cells. This chain connects TRBV19 to TRBJ1-5; the match to TRBD1 covers 9 bases. Here the CDR3 DNA reads TGTGCCAGTAGTATAGCTCATTGGACAGGGGATCAGCCCCAGCATTTT. This sequence encodes CASSIAHWTGDQPQHF. Drawing the rest from reference TRBV19 and TRBJ1-5, the complete variable domain is DGGITQSPKYLFRKEGQNVTLSCEQNLNHDAMYWYRQDPGQGLRLIYYSQIVNDFQKGDIAEGYSVSREKKESFPLTVTSAQKNPTAFYLCASSIAHWTGDQPQHFGDGTRLSIL.